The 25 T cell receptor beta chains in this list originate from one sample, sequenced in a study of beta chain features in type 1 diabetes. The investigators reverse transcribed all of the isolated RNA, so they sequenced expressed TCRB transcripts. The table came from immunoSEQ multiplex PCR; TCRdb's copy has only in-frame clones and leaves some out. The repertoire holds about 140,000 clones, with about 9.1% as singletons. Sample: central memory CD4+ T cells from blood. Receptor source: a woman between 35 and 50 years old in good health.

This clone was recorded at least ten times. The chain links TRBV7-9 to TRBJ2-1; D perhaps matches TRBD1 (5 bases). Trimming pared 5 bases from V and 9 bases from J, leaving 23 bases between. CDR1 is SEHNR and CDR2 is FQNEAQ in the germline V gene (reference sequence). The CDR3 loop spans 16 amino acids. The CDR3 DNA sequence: TGTGCCAGCAGCACCAAAAGGGGCAGGTCCGACGTTGAGCAGTTCTTC. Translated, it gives CASSTKRGRSDVEQFF.

CDR3 bases: TGCGCCAGCAGCCAAGATCCGCGGACAGCTAATGAAAAACTGTTTTTT. Translated, it gives CASSQDPRTANEKLFF. The chain employs TRBV4-3 and TRBJ1-4; D possibly corresponds to TRBD1 (6 bases). Trimming removed 0 bases at V and 3 bases at J, with 11 bases between. Germline V gives CDR1 LGHNA, CDR2 YSLEER. The CDR3 has 16 residues.

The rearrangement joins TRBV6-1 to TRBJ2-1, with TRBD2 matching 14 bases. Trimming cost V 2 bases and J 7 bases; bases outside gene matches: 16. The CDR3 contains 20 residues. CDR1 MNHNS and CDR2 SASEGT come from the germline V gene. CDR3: CASSETGPGLAGDRRNEQFF. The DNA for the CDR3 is TGTGCCAGCAGTGAAACCGGGCCGGGACTAGCGGGGGACCGGAGGAATGAGCAGTTCTTC.

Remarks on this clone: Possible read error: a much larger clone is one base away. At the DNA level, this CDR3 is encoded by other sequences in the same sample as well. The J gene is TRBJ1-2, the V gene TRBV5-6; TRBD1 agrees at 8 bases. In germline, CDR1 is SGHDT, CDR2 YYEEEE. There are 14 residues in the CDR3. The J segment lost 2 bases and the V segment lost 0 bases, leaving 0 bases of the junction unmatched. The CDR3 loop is CASSLGQGNYGYTF. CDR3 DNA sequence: TGTGCCAGCAGCTTGGGACAGGGGAACTATGGCTACACCTTC. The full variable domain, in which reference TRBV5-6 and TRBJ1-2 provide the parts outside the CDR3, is DAGVTQSPTHLIKTRGQQVTLRCSPKSGHDTVSWYQQALGQGPQFIFQYYEEEERQRGNFPDRFSGHQFPNYSSELNVNALLLGDSALYLCASSLGQGNYGYTFGSGTRLTVV.

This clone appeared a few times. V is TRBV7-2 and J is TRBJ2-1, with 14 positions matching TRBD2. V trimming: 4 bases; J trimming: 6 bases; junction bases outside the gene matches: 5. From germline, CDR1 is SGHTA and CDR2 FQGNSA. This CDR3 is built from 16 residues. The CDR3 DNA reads TGTGCCAGCAGCTACCTGACTAGCGGGGGGGCCAATGAGCAGTTCTTC. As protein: CASSYLTSGGANEQFF.

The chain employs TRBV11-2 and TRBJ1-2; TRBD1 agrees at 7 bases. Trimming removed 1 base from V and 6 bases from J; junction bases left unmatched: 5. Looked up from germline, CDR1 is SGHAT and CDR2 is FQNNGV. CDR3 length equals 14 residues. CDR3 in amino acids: CASSLGNRGDGYTF. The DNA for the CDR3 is TGTGCCAGCAGCTTAGGGAACAGGGGAGATGGCTACACCTTC. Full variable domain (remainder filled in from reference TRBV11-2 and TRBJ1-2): EAGVAQSPRYKIIEKRQSVAFWCNPISGHATLYWYQQILGQGPKLLIQFQNNGVVDDSQLPKDRFSAERLKGVDSTLKIQPAKLEDSAVYLCASSLGNRGDGYTFGSGTRLTVV.

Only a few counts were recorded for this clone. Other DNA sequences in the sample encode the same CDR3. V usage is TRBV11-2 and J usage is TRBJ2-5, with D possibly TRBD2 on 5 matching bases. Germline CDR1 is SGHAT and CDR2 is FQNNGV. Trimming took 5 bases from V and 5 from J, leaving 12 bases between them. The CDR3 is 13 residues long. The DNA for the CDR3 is TGTGCCAGCAGCGTGGACTCGGAGGAGACCCAGTACTTC. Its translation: CASSVDSEETQYF.

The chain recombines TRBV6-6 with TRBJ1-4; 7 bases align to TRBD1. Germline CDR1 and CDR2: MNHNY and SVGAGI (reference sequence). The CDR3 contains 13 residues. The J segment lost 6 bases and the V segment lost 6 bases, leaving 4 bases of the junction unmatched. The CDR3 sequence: CASRQGIYEKLFF. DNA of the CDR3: TGTGCCAGCAGACAGGGGATATATGAAAAACTGTTTTTT.

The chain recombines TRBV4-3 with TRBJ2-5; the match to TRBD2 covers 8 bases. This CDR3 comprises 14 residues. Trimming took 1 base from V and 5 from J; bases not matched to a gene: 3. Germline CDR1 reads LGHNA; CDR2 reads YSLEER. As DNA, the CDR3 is TGCGCCAGCAGCCAAGCGGGGGGGCCTGAGACCCAGTACTTC. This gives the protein CASSQAGGPETQYF.

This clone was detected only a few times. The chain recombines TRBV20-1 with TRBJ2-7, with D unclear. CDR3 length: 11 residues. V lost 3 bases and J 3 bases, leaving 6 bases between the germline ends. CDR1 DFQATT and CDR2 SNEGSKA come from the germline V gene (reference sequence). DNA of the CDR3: TGCAGTGCTAGGAGAGACTACGAGCAGTACTTC. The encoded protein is CSARRDYEQYF.

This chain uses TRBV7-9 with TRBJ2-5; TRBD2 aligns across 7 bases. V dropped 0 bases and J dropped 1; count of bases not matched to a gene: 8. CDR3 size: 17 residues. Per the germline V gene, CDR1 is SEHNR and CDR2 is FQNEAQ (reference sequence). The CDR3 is CASSLASSSGGQETQYF. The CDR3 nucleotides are TGTGCCAGCAGCTTAGCCTCGTCTAGCGGAGGCCAAGAGACCCAGTACTTC.

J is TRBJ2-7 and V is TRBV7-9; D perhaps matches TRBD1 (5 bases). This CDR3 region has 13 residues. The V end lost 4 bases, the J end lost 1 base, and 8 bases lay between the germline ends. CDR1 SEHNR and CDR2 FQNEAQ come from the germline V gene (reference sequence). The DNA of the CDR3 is TGTGCCAGCAGCTGGACACAGTCCTACGAGCAGTACTTC. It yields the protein CASSWTQSYEQYF.

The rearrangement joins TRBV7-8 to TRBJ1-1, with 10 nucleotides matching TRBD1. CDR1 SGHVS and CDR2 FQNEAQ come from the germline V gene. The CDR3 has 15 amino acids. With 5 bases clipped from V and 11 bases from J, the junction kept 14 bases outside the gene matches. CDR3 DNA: TGTGCCAGCAGCCTAGGACAGGGGGGGATCGACCCGGCTTTCTTT. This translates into CASSLGQGGIDPAFF.

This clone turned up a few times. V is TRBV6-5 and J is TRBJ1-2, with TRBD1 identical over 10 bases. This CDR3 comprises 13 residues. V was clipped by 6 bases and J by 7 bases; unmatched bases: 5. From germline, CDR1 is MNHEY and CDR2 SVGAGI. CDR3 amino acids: CASREGTGVGYTF. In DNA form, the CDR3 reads TGTGCCAGCAGGGAAGGGACAGGGGTTGGCTACACCTTC.

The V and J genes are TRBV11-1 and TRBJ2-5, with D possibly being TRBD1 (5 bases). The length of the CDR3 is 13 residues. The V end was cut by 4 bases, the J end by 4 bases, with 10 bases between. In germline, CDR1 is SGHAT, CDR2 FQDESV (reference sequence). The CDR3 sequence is CASSSGRSETQYF. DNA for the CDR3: TGTGCCAGCAGCTCAGGGCGGTCAGAGACCCAGTACTTC.

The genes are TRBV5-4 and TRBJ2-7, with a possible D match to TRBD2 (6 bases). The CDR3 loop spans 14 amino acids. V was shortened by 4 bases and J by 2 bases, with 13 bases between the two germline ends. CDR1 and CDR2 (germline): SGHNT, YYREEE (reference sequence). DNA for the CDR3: TGTGCCAGCAGCCTCGGGGGAGGTACCTACGAGCAGTACTTC. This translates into CASSLGGGTYEQYF. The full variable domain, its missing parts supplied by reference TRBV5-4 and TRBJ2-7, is ETGVTQSPTHLIKTRGQQVTLRCSSQSGHNTVSWYQQALGQGPQFIFQYYREEENGRGNFPPRFSGLQFPNYSSELNVNALELDDSALYLCASSLGGGTYEQYFGPGTRLTVT.

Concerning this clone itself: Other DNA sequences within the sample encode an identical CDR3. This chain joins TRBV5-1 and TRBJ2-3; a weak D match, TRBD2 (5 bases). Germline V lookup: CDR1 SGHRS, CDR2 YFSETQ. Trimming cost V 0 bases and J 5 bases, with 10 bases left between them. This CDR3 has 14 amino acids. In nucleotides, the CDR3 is TGCGCCAGCAGCTTGGCGAGGGTGGAAGATACGCAGTATTTT. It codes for CASSLARVEDTQYF.

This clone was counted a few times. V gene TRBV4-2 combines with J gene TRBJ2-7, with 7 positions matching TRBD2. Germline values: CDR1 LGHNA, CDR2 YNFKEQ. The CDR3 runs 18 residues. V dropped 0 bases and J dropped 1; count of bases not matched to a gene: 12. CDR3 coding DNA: TGTGCCAGCAGCCAAGATAAGGGGACCGGGACTATTTCCTACGAGCAGTACTTC. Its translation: CASSQDKGTGTISYEQYF.

The CDR3 nucleotides read TGCAGCGTTGTTTACAGGGCCAATGAGCAGTTCTTC. Its protein product is CSVVYRANEQFF. The chain is built from TRBV29-1 and TRBJ2-1; D possibly corresponds to TRBD1 (6 bases). The CDR3 totals 12 residues. Trimming removed 4 bases from V and 6 bases from J, with 10 bases in between. The germline gives CDR1 SQVTM, CDR2 ANQGSEA.

In nucleotides, the CDR3 is TGTGCCAGCTCTAGATCCGGGACAGGGCCCATGAACACTGAAGCTTTCTTT. This translates into CASSRSGTGPMNTEAFF. J is TRBJ1-1 and V is TRBV18, with 9 bases that match TRBD1. The CDR3 length is 17 residues. J lost 0 bases, V lost 6 bases, and 11 bases had no gene match. CDR1 is KGHSH, CDR2 LQKENI, per germline.

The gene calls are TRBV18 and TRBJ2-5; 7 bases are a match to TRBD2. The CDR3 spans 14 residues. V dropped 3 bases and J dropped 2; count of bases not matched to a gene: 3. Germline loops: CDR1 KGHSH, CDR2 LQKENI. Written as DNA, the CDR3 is TGTGCCAGCTCACCGGCCGGGGGGCAAGAGACCCAGTACTTC. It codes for CASSPAGGQETQYF.

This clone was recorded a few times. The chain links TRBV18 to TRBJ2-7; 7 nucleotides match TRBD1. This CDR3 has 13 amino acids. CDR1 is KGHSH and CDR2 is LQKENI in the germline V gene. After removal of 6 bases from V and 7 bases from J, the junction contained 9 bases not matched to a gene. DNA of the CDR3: TGTGCCAGCTCTCAACAGGGGAGAGGGGAGCAGTACTTC. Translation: CASSQQGRGEQYF.

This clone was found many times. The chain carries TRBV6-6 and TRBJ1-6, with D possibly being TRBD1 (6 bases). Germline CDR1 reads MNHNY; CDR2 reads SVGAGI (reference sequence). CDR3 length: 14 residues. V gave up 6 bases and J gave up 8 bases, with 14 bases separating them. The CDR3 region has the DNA TGTGCCAGCAGCAGGACAGCCCGATATTCACCCCTCCACTTT. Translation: CASSRTARYSPLHF.

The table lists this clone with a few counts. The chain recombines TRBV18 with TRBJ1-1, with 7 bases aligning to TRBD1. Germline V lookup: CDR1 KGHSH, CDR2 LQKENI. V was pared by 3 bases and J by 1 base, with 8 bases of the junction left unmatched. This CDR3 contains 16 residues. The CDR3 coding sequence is TGTGCCAGCTCACCGCTACTAGGACAGGAGAACACTGAAGCTTTCTTT. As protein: CASSPLLGQENTEAFF.

The CDR3 DNA is TGTGCCAGCAGTGTTACCCGGGGCACAGATACGCAGTATTTT. Encoded protein: CASSVTRGTDTQYF. This chain uses TRBV28 with TRBJ2-3; no firm D call. CDR1 and CDR2 from the germline V gene are MDHEN and SYDVKM. The CDR3 runs 14 residues. The V and J ends lost 5 bases and 1 base respectively, with 10 bases between them.